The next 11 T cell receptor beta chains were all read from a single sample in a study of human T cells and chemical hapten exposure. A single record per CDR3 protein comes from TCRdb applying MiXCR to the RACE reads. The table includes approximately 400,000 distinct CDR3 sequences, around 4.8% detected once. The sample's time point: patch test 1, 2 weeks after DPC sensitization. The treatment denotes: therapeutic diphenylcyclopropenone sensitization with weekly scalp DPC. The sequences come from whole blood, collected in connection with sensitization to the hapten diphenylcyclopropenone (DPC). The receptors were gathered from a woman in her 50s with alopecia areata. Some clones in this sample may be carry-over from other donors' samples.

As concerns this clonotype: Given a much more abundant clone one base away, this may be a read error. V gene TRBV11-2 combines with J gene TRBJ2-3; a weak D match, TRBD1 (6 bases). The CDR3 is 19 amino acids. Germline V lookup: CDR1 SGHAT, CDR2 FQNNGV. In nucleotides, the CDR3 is TGTGACAGCAGCTTGACCTTCCGGGACACCCGGTTAGTCACAGATACGCAGTATTTT. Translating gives CDSSLTFRDTRLVTDTQYF.

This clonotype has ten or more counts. The CDR3 is CASSFVPQDTQYF. CDR3 sequence (DNA): TGCGCCAGCAGCTTCGTTCCCCAGGATACGCAGTATTTT. The rearrangement links TRBV5-1 to TRBJ2-3; D ambiguous. The germline gives CDR1 SGHRS, CDR2 YFSETQ. This CDR3 comprises 13 residues. V gave up 2 bases and J gave up 6 bases, with 10 bases separating them.

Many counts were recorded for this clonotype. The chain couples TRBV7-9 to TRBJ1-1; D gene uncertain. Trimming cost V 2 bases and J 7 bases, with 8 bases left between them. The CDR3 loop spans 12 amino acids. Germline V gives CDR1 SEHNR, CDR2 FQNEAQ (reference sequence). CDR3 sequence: CASSLTKSEAFF. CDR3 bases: TGTGCCAGCAGCTTAACTAAGAGTGAAGCTTTCTTT.

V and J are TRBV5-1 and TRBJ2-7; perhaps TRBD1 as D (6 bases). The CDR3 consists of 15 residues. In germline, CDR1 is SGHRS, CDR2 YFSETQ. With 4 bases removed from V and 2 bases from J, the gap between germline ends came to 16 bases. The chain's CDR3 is CASSASGQSAYEQYF. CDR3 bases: TGCGCCAGCAGCGCCAGTGGACAGAGCGCCTACGAGCAGTACTTC.

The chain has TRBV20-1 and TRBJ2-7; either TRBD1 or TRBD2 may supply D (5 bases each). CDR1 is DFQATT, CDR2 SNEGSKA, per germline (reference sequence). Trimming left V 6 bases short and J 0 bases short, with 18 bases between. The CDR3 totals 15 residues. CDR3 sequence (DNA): TGCAGTGCCAATTCAAAGGGGCGGGTCTCCTACGAGCAGTACTTC. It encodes CSANSKGRVSYEQYF.

This chain's CDR3 is CASSFLGGRSNQPQHF. The CDR3 DNA sequence: TGTGCCAGCAGTTTCTTAGGGGGAAGGAGCAATCAGCCCCAGCATTTT. The chain uses TRBV12-3 or TRBV12-4 and TRBJ1-5; D is possibly TRBD1 (6 bases). The length of the CDR3 is 16 residues. V was trimmed by 3 bases and J by 1 base, leaving 13 bases between them.

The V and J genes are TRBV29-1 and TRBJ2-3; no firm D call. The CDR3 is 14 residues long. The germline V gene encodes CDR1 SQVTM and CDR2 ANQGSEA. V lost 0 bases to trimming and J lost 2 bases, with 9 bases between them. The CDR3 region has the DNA TGCAGCGTTGAAGATGGAATATTCACAGATACGCAGTATTTT. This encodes CSVEDGIFTDTQYF.

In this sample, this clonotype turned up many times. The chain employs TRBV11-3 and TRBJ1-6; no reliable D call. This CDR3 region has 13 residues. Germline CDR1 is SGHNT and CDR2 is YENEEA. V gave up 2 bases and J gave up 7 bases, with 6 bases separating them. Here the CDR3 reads CASSLSQNSPLHF. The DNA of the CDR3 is TGTGCCAGCAGCTTAAGTCAAAATTCACCCCTCCACTTT.

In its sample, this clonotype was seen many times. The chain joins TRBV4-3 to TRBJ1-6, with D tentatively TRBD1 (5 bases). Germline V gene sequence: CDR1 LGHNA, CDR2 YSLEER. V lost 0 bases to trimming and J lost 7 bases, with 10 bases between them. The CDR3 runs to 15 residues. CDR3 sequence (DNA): TGCGCCAGCAGCCAAGATCGGTGGGGGAATTCACCCCTCCACTTT. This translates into CASSQDRWGNSPLHF.

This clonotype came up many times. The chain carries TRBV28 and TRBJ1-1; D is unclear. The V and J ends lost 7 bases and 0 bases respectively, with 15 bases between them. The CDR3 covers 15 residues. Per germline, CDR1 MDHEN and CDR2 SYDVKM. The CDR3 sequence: CASKVRSLMNTEAFF. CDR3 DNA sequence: TGTGCCAGCAAGGTTAGGAGCCTCATGAACACTGAAGCTTTCTTT.

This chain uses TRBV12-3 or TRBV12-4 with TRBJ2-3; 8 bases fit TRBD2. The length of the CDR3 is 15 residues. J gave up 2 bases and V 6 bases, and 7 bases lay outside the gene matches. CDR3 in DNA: TGTGCCAGCAGGGCGCCGGGAGGGTTCACAGATACGCAGTATTTT. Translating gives CASRAPGGFTDTQYF.